This T cell receptor (beta chain) originates from a study of tumor-infiltrating lymphocytes in primary liver carcinoma. Constant-region priming of around 500 ng total RNA yielded TCR beta cDNA. Slightly modified ARM-PCR, run as three nested multiplex PCR rounds, produced the TCR beta libraries. Two initial PCR rounds of around 10 cycles each paired TRBV1-TRBV30 forward primers with a C-beta reverse primer. TCRdb called the multiplex PCR reads again in MiXCR, with one record for every CDR3 protein. Of around 100,000 distinct CDR3 sequences detected, approximately 70% appear once; the ten largest clones hold 9.5% to 15%. The table lists this clonotype with many counts. RNA and DNA were co-extracted from around 20-30 mg of unsorted bulk tissue. Unmatched junction bases numbered 16, after V lost 1 base and J lost 5 bases. The germline CDR1 and CDR2 sequences are PRHDT and FYEKMQ (reference sequence). The CDR3 consists of 19 residues.

The chain is built from TRBV13 and TRBJ2-7; the match to TRBD2 covers 11 bases. The sequenced material came from liver tumor tissue from sampling region 2. The subset denotes: tumor region T2, inferior pole. The clonotype comes from a woman aged 55-70 years with primary liver carcinoma and hepatitis B virus infection. The CDR3 loop is CASSLASRASGRYWDEQYF. CDR3 DNA sequence: TGTGCCAGCAGCTTAGCTTCAAGGGCTAGCGGGAGGTACTGGGACGAGCAGTACTTC.